These 24 T cell receptor beta chains were all obtained from the same sample, sequenced in a study of blood T cell repertoires in COVID-19. Assay: immunoSEQ multiplex PCR; the TCRdb copy retains only in-frame clones and omits some. The sample holds 350,000 to 450,000 clones; roughly 86% are singletons and the top ten take about 1.8%. The sample taken for sequencing was PBMCs or T cells enriched from blood (not recorded which). The origin of the receptors is a young woman who had recovered from COVID-19.

This chain uses TRBV6-6 with TRBJ2-2; D may be TRBD2 (6 bases). The V end lost 0 bases, the J end lost 9 bases, and 8 bases lay between the germline ends. This CDR3 is built from 13 residues. CDR1 is MNHNY, CDR2 SVGAGI, per germline (reference sequence). The CDR3 reads CASSYSGSRELFF. For the CDR3, the DNA is TGTGCCAGCAGTTACTCCGGGAGTAGGGAGCTGTTTTTT.

The rearrangement links TRBV5-1 to TRBJ1-2; D may be TRBD1 (5 bases). V lost 0 bases, J lost 6 bases, and 21 bases lay in between. Germline-derived CDR1 and CDR2 are SGHRS and YFSETQ. This CDR3 is 17 amino acids long. The CDR3 DNA reads as TGCGCCAGCAGCTTGGTCCGGGGGTCGGGATCCTTCGATGGCTACACCTTC. Protein: CASSLVRGSGSFDGYTF.

The chain has TRBV30 and TRBJ1-6, with 12 bases lining up with TRBD1. CDR1 and CDR2 from the germline V gene are GTSNPN and SVGIG (reference sequence). V shed 4 bases, J shed 14 bases, and the junction held 9 bases outside the gene matches. The CDR3 sequence is 14 residues long. The CDR3 reads CAWNPGQGAGALHF. The CDR3 nucleotides read TGTGCCTGGAATCCGGGACAGGGGGCAGGAGCCCTCCACTTT.

This clone has a handful of counts. CDR3 nucleotides: TGTGCCAGCAGCCCGGAGGGGACAGGGGGCTTTGGCTATGGCTACACCTTC. The encoded protein is CASSPEGTGGFGYGYTF. The J gene is TRBJ1-2, the V gene TRBV9; 12 positions match TRBD1. The CDR3 sequence is 17 residues long. J was trimmed by 4 bases and V by 4 bases; bases with no gene match: 11. Germline CDR1 SGDLS, CDR2 YYNGEE.

The V and J genes are TRBV6-5 and TRBJ1-5; 9 nucleotides line up with TRBD1. The CDR3 is 15 amino acids. V lost 5 bases, J lost 6 bases, and 8 bases stayed unmatched. Germline V gives CDR1 MNHEY, CDR2 SVGAGI. CDR3 nucleotides: TGTGCCAGCAGTAGGACAGGGGACTTACCTCAGCCCCAGCATTTT. Its protein product is CASSRTGDLPQPQHF.

In its sample, this clone was seen a few times. The V gene is TRBV19, the J gene TRBJ1-2, with a weak D call TRBD1 (6 bases). V gave up 8 bases and J gave up 0 bases, with 16 bases separating them. The CDR3 totals 15 residues. Looked up from germline, CDR1 is LNHDA and CDR2 is SQIVND (reference sequence). The CDR3 DNA sequence: TGTGCCAGTCATTACAGGGCACTGCCTAACTATGGCTACACCTTC. It is translated as CASHYRALPNYGYTF.

This chain connects TRBV25-1 to TRBJ1-4, with 11 bases lining up with TRBD1. The J segment lost 7 bases and the V segment lost 3 bases, leaving 4 bases of the junction unmatched. The germline V gene encodes CDR1 MGHDK and CDR2 SYGVNS. The CDR3 runs 15 residues. This CDR3 is CASSDAGTGGEKLFF. CDR3 in DNA: TGTGCCAGCAGTGATGCCGGGACAGGGGGTGAAAAACTGTTTTTT.

The chain recombines TRBV6-2 or TRBV6-3 with TRBJ1-4; maybe TRBD1 (5 bases). V was shortened by 0 bases and J by 8 bases, with 13 bases between the two germline ends. Looked up from germline, CDR1 is MNHEY and CDR2 is SVGEGT. The CDR3 has 15 residues. The CDR3 loop is CASSYSRIRGEKLFF. The CDR3 DNA follows: TGTGCCAGCAGTTACTCCCGCATTCGGGGGGAAAAACTGTTTTTT.

The chain uses TRBV9 and TRBJ2-2; D might be TRBD1 (5 bases). This CDR3 is 15 amino acids long. Germline V gene data show CDR1 as SGDLS and CDR2 as YYNGEE. The V end was cut by 0 bases, the J end by 4 bases, with 10 bases between. CDR3: CASSVGWGGTGELFF. In DNA form, the CDR3 reads TGTGCCAGCAGCGTAGGGTGGGGCGGCACCGGGGAGCTGTTTTTT.

CDR3 region: CASSVVTGGQETQYF. CDR3 DNA sequence: TGTGCCAGCAGCGTAGTAACGGGGGGCCAAGAGACCCAGTACTTC. The V call is TRBV9, the J call TRBJ2-5, with 7 bases lining up with TRBD2. This CDR3 contains 15 residues. Germline V gives CDR1 SGDLS, CDR2 YYNGEE. The junction had 3 bases not matched to a gene; V was cut back by 0 bases and J by 1 base.

The chain couples TRBV5-1 to TRBJ2-1, with 8 nucleotides matching TRBD1. This CDR3 region has 15 residues. Germline V lookup: CDR1 SGHRS, CDR2 YFSETQ. V was clipped by 2 bases and J by 5 bases; unmatched bases: 6. The DNA for the CDR3 is TGCGCCAGCAGCTTCTGGGACAGGCGAAACAATGAGCAGTTCTTC. Protein product: CASSFWDRRNNEQFF.

The rearrangement links TRBV27 to TRBJ2-1; 8 nucleotides agree with TRBD1. The CDR3 runs to 16 residues. Germline loops: CDR1 MNHEY, CDR2 SMNVEV (reference sequence). The V segment lost 2 bases and the J segment 5 bases; nucleotides outside the gene matches: 8. CDR3 residues: CASSLRRGPLNNEQFF. The CDR3 DNA is TGTGCCAGCAGTTTACGCAGGGGGCCGTTGAACAATGAGCAGTTCTTC.

The table lists this clone with a few counts. The rearrangement uses TRBV7-2 and TRBJ2-1, with D perhaps TRBD1 (5 bases). The CDR3 has 14 residues. Germline V gene data show CDR1 as SGHTA and CDR2 as FQGNSA. Trimming removed 4 bases at V and 10 bases at J, with 17 bases between. The CDR3 DNA sequence: TGTGCCAGCAGCTCAGGGCTACCGCTGAAGGAGCAGTTCTTC. Translating it yields CASSSGLPLKEQFF. The complete variable domain, with remaining parts taken from reference TRBV7-2 and TRBJ2-1, reads GAGVSQSPSNKVTEKGKDVELRCDPISGHTALYWYRQSLGQGLEFLIYFQGNSAPDKSGLPSDRFSAERTGGSVSTLTIQRTQQEDSAVYLCASSSGLPLKEQFFGPGTRLTVL.

The CDR3 reads CASSGTGAWSNQPQHF. Here the CDR3 DNA reads TGTGCCAGCAGCGGGACAGGGGCATGGAGCAATCAGCCCCAGCATTTT. V usage is TRBV27 and J usage is TRBJ1-5, with TRBD1 matching 10 bases. This CDR3 has 16 residues. Germline V gene data show CDR1 as MNHEY and CDR2 as SMNVEV (reference sequence). V was clipped by 6 bases and J by 1 base; unmatched bases: 6.

V is TRBV7-8 and J is TRBJ1-4; TRBD1 might be the D (5 bases). Germline loops: CDR1 SGHVS, CDR2 FQNEAQ. This CDR3 has 16 residues. Trimming took off 0 bases at V and 4 bases at J, with 12 bases between the two ends. As DNA, the CDR3 is TGTGCCAGCAGCTTAGCGTATAGGGGCCGTAATGAAAAACTGTTTTTT. It is translated as CASSLAYRGRNEKLFF.

The gene calls are TRBV5-5 and TRBJ1-1; 7 bases fit TRBD1. The CDR3 has 16 amino acids. Unmatched junction bases numbered 10, after V lost 4 bases and J lost 1 base. Germline V gives CDR1 SGHKS, CDR2 YYEKEE (reference sequence). CDR3 residues: CASSVSPGQRNTEAFF. DNA of the CDR3: TGTGCCAGCAGCGTTTCACCGGGACAGCGGAACACTGAAGCTTTCTTT.

This clone was picked up one time. The rearrangement uses TRBV27 and TRBJ1-5, with 7 bases that match TRBD1. The V gene end was trimmed by 5 bases and the J gene end by 4 bases; junction bases not matched to a gene: 2. This CDR3 has 13 residues. In germline, CDR1 is MNHEY, CDR2 SMNVEV (reference sequence). The DNA for the CDR3 is TGTGCCAGCAGTATGGGACAGAATCAGCCCCAGCATTTT. Amino acid sequence: CASSMGQNQPQHF.

CDR3 nucleotide sequence: TGTGCCAGCAGTTCACAGGGGGCGTTTGGCTACACCTTC. This translates into CASSSQGAFGYTF. The chain is built from TRBV28 and TRBJ1-2, with TRBD1 identical over 9 bases. CDR1 and CDR2 (germline): MDHEN, SYDVKM. J gave up 7 bases and V 4 bases, and 4 bases lay outside the gene matches. The CDR3 loop spans 13 amino acids.

V and J are TRBV3-1 (or the pseudogene TRBV3-2) and TRBJ1-6, with D possibly TRBD1 on 5 matching bases. The CDR3 covers 14 residues. Germline CDR1 LGHDT, CDR2 YNNKEL (reference sequence). V was shortened by 9 bases and J by 12 bases, with 21 bases between the two germline ends. CDR3 sequence (DNA): TGTGCCAGTACCGGGCGGGGGGTATTCAGACCCCTCCACTTT. The encoded protein is CASTGRGVFRPLHF.

V gene TRBV6-5 combines with J gene TRBJ1-2; TRBD1 matches 8 bases. J gave up 5 bases and V 6 bases, and 8 bases lay outside the gene matches. CDR1 is MNHEY and CDR2 is SVGAGI in the germline V gene. The CDR3 extends over 14 amino acids. The CDR3 DNA is TGTGCCAGCAGGGACAGGGCGCTTCGGTATGGCTACACCTTC. Its translation: CASRDRALRYGYTF.

V gene TRBV30 combines with J gene TRBJ2-7; 8 bases line up with TRBD1. Per germline, CDR1 GTSNPN and CDR2 SVGIG (reference sequence). The CDR3 extends over 16 amino acids. Trimming at V came to 0 bases and at J to 0 bases, leaving 7 bases not matched to a gene. The CDR3 nucleotides are TGTGCCTGGAGTGTAGGTGGGACAGGATTCTCCTACGAGCAGTACTTC. As protein: CAWSVGGTGFSYEQYF. The complete variable domain, with remaining parts taken from reference TRBV30 and TRBJ2-7, reads SQTIHQWPATLVQPVGSPLSLECTVEGTSNPNLYWYRQAAGRGLQLLFYSVGIGQISSEVPQNLSASRPQDRQFILSSKKLLLSDSGFYLCAWSVGGTGFSYEQYFGPGTRLTVT.

The chain couples TRBV28 to TRBJ2-4, with 11 bases matching TRBD2. The CDR3 extends over 21 amino acids. The J segment lost 1 base and the V segment lost 6 bases, leaving 20 bases of the junction unmatched. Per the germline V gene, CDR1 is MDHEN and CDR2 is SYDVKM. In DNA form, the CDR3 reads TGTGCCAGCAGCGAAACACCTTGGACTAGCGGGTGGAGGGAGGCCAAAAACATTCAGTACTTC. Translated, it gives CASSETPWTSGWREAKNIQYF.

The chain employs TRBV27 and TRBJ2-7, with 8 bases fitting TRBD1. Germline trimming cut 5 bases from V and 4 bases from J; bases unmatched to any gene: 7. The CDR3 extends over 14 amino acids. Germline V gene sequence: CDR1 MNHEY, CDR2 SMNVEV (reference sequence). This CDR3 reads CASSPRTGSYEQYF. Here the CDR3 DNA reads TGTGCCAGCAGTCCACGGACAGGGTCATACGAGCAGTACTTC.

The chain links TRBV7-2 to TRBJ2-3; tentatively, D is TRBD2 (5 bases). V gave up 3 bases and J gave up 2 bases, with 9 bases separating them. Per the germline V gene, CDR1 is SGHTA and CDR2 is FQGNSA. This CDR3 spans 14 amino acids. CDR3 region: CASSLGGYTDTQYF. In DNA form, the CDR3 reads TGTGCCAGCAGCTTGGGCGGGTACACAGATACGCAGTATTTT.